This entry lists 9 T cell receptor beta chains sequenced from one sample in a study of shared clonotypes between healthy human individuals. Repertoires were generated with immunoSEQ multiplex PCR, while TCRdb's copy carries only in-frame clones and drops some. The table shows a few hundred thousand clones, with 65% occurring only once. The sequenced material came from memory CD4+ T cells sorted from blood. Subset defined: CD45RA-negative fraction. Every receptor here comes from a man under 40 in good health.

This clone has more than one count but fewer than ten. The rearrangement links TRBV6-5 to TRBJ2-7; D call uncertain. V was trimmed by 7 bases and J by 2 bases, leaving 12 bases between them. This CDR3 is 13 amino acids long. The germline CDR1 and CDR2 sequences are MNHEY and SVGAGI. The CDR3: CASINPVTYEQYF. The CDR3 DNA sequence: TGTGCCAGCATCAACCCCGTAACCTACGAGCAGTACTTC.

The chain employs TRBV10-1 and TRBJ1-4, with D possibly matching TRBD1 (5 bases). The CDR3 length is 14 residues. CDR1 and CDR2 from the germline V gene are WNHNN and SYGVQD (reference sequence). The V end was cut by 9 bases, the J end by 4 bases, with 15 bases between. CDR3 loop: CARTGTGDNEKLFF. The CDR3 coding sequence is TGCGCCAGGACCGGGACGGGGGATAATGAAAAACTGTTTTTT.

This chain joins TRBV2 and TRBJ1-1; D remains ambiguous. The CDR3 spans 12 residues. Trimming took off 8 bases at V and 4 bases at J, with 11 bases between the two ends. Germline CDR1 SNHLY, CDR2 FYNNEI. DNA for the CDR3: TGTGCCAGCTGTGCGTGGACCACTGAAGCTTTCTTT. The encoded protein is CASCAWTTEAFF. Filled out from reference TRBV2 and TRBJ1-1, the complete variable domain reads EPEVTQTPSHQVTQMGQEVILRCVPISNHLYFYWYRQILGQKVEFLVSFYNNEISEKSEIFDDQFSVERPDGSNFTLKIRSTKLEDSAMYFCASCAWTTEAFFGQGTRLTVV.

The CDR3 bases are TGTGCCAGCAAACAGGGAGGGTCCTACGAGCAGTACTTC. Amino acid sequence: CASKQGGSYEQYF. V usage is TRBV25-1 and J usage is TRBJ2-7; possible D gene TRBD2, 7 bases. Trimming left V 7 bases short and J 1 base short, with 11 bases between. The CDR3 is 13 residues long. Germline V CDR1 and CDR2: MGHDK, SYGVNS.

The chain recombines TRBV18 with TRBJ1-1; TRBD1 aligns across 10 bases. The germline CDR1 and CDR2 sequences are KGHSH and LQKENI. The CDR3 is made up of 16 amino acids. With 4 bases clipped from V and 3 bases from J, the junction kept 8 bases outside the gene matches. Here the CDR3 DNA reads TGTGCCAGCTCACGAGGACAGGGGGTGTTGGACACTGAAGCTTTCTTT. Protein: CASSRGQGVLDTEAFF.

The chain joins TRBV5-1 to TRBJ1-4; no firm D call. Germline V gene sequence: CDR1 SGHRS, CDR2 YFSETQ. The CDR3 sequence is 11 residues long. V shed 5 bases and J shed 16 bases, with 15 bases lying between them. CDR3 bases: TGCGCCAGCAGGGTTTCCGAGGAATGGTTTTTT. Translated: CASRVSEEWFF. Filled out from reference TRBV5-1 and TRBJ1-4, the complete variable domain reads KAGVTQTPRYLIKTRGQQVTLSCSPISGHRSVSWYQQTPGQGLQFLFEYFSETQRNKGNFPGRFSGRQFSNSRSEMNVSTLELGDSALYLCASRVSEEWFFGSGTQLSVL.

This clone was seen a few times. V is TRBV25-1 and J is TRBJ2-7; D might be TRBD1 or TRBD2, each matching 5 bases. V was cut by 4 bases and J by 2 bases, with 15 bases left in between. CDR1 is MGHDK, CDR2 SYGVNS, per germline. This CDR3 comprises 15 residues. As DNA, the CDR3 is TGTGCCAGCAGTGGCAGCAGGGCGGAGGCCTACGAGCAGTACTTC. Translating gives CASSGSRAEAYEQYF.

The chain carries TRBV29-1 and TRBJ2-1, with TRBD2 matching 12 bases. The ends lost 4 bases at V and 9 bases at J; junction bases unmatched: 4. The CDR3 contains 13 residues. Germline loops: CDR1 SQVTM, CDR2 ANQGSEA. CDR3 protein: CSVARTSGVEQFF. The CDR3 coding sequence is TGCAGCGTTGCCCGGACTAGCGGGGTTGAGCAGTTCTTC.

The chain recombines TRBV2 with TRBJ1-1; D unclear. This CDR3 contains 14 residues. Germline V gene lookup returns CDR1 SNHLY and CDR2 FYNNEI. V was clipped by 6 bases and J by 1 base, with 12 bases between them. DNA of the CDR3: TGTGCCAGCAGCCTCAAGTGGGAGAACACTGAAGCTTTCTTT. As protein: CASSLKWENTEAFF.